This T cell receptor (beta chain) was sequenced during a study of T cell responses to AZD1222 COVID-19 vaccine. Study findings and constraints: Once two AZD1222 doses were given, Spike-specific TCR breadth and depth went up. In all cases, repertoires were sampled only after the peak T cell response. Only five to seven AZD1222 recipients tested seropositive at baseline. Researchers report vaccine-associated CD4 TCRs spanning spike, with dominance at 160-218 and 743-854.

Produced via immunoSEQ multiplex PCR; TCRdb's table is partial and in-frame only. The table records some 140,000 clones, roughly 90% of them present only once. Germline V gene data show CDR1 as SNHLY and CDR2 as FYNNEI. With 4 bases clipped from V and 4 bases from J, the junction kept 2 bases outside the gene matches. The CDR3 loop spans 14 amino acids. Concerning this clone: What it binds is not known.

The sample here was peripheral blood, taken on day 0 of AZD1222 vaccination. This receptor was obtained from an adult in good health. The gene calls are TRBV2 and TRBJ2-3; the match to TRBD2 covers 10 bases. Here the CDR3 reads CASSAAGGSDTQYF. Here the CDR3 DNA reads TGTGCCAGCAGTGCAGCGGGAGGGTCAGATACGCAGTATTTT.